What follows describes a single T cell receptor beta chain. V was clipped by 4 bases and J by 8 bases, with 18 bases between them. Germline lookup yields CDR1 SGDLS and CDR2 YYNGEE. The CDR3 is made up of 15 amino acids. Per the original data handling: Researchers report that nucleated cell counts were estimated from reference gene primer amplification. The method was immunoSEQ multiplex PCR; TCRdb's version includes in-frame clones alone and lacks a portion of them. The V and J calls and clone size were taken over from that table, and D and trimming were inferred from the DNA. The sample shows roughly 230,000 clones, approximately 80% of them seen only once. The sample originates from a study of blood T cell repertoires in COVID-19. Whole-study context: Italy, Spain and the United States were the sources of the convalescent and acute COVID-19 samples.

The sequencing sample was made of peripheral blood. The chain recombines TRBV9 with TRBJ1-4; D possibly corresponds to TRBD1 (6 bases). The source is a woman aged 45-60 years with acute or convalescent COVID-19. The CDR3 DNA follows: TGTGCCAGCAGCAGCTCGACAGGCGTCGGGGAAAAACTGTTTTTT. It is translated as CASSSSTGVGEKLFF.